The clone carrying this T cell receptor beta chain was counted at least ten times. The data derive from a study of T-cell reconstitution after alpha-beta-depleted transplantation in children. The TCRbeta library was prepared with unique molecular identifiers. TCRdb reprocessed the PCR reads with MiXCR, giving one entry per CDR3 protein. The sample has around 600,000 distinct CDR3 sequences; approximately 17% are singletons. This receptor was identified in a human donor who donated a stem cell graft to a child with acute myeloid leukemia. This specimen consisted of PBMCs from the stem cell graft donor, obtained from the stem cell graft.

The CDR3 nucleotides read TGTGCCATCAGTGAGGCCGGGACTGGGGCCAACGTCCTGACTTTC. This codes for CAISEAGTGANVLTF. The genes are TRBV10-3 and TRBJ2-6; D perhaps matches TRBD2 (5 bases). Trimming left V 2 bases short and J 2 bases short, with 7 bases between. Per germline, CDR1 ENHRY and CDR2 SYGVKD. The CDR3 contains 15 residues.